The clone carrying this T cell receptor beta chain was picked up many times. TCRdb re-called the RACE reads with MiXCR, one entry per CDR3 protein. Here the sample spans roughly 380,000 distinct CDR3 sequences, roughly 4.6% being singletons. This entry belongs to a study of human T cells and chemical hapten exposure. Time point specified: pre-sensitization, week 0. Treatment denoted: therapeutic diphenylcyclopropenone sensitization with weekly scalp DPC. Per the germline V gene, CDR1 is LGHDT and CDR2 is YNNKEL (reference sequence). V was clipped by 0 bases and J by 9 bases, with 15 bases between them. The CDR3 totals 15 residues.

The chain joins TRBV3-1 to TRBJ2-1; the D gene is possibly TRBD2 (6 bases). Sequenced material: whole blood, taken in connection with sensitization to the hapten diphenylcyclopropenone (DPC). This clonotype was obtained from a woman between 50 and 59 years old with alopecia areata. Some clones in this sample may be carry-over from other donors' samples. The CDR3 nucleotides are TGTGCCAGCAGCCAAGATGAGGGAGGAGCGAGTGAGCAGTTCTTC. Translating gives CASSQDEGGASEQFF.